One TCR beta chain is described in this entry. There is no known antigen for this receptor. Base quality data are lacking; no much larger clone is found one base away. Patients with a history of autoimmune disease or receiving systemic immunosuppression were excluded from the trial. Peripheral blood for TCR sequencing was collected from all dose cohorts at baseline, on cycle 4 day 1, and on cycle 7 day 1. Samples were obtained from an open-label, multicenter, first-in-human phase I dose-escalation trial of ivuxolimab. Adults with locally advanced or metastatic head and neck squamous cell, hepatocellular, melanoma or renal cell carcinoma were enrolled in the trial. Before TCR sequencing, CD4+ T cells and CD8+ T cells from peripheral blood were sorted into separate populations. The sample belongs to a study of OX40 agonist ivuxolimab in advanced cancers. As for the study more broadly: Ivuxolimab, which targeted the costimulatory receptor OX40 (CD134), was an agonistic, fully human IgG2 monoclonal antibody. The dose-escalation cohort was 82.7% male with a mean age of roughly 60 years, ranging from 23 to 79. Prior anti-PD-1, anti-PD-L1 or anti-CTLA-4 therapy was permitted, and checkpoint inhibitors had been received by under 50% of dose-escalation patients. Among the roughly 52 dose-escalation patients, some 20 had hepatocellular carcinoma, roughly 15 melanoma, 9 renal cell carcinoma and 9 head and neck cancer. The point of sequencing TCRbeta in the periphery was to test whether ivuxolimab changed TCR sequence diversity and drove clonal T-cell expansion. Partial responses were achieved by three dose-escalation patients, of whom one had hepatocellular carcinoma and two had cutaneous melanoma. The monotherapy dose-escalation portion (N ≈ 50 patients) of the phase I ivuxolimab trial is reported in the paper. Intravenous ivuxolimab was administered to patients every 2 weeks at six dose levels: 0.01, 0.1, 0.3, 1.5, 3 and 10 mg/kg.

The cysteine opens and the phenylalanine closes a CDR3 of 12 amino acids. Only the CDR3 part of the read is kept: 36 bases, read in frame from the first base. V has 3 bases trimmed and J has 8 bases trimmed; junction bases matching no gene number 1. Via the germline V gene, CDR1 is KGHSH and CDR2 LQKENI. Results the study describes overall, beyond this receptor: After ivuxolimab, CD8+ T cells had more expanded clones than CD4+ T cells on average. Low levels of normalized T-cell clonal expansion were also seen in some patients who did not respond. Clonal expansion of both CD4+ and CD8+ blood T cells was observed from baseline to week 6 at doses 0.1 to 3.0 mg/kg. In the 0.1-3.0 mg/kg groups, partial responders had among the lowest normalized peripheral clonal expansion, particularly in CD8+ T cells. Which antigens the clonally expanded peripheral T cells were specific for was not determined.

Genomic DNA was isolated from the sorted cells so that the TCRbeta CDR3 region could be sequenced. The immunoSEQ Assay was used to sequence the TCRbeta CDR3 regions. TCRdb took over this immuneACCESS table, retaining in-frame rearrangements with V and J assigned. Such tables are incomplete; in checked studies, under half of the missing clones stem from an unresolved V gene, and the remainder is unexplained. Present in this sample are over 80,000 clones, roughly 83% of which were seen just once. The top ten clones comprise more than 0.7% of the sample. The source is an adult with an advanced solid tumor such as melanoma, head and neck, liver or kidney cancer. Recombination connected TRBV18 to TRBJ1-5, with 7 junctional bases fitting TRBD1. The sequencing used CD4+ or CD8+ T cells sorted from blood, collected in a trial of the OX40 agonist ivuxolimab. The DNA is as follows: TGTGCCAGCTCACCCACAGGGGAGCCCCAGCATTTT. Its protein reads: CASSPTGEPQHF.